These T cell receptor beta chains were read from a single sample in a study of blood T cell repertoires in COVID-19. The protocol was immunoSEQ multiplex PCR, while the TCRdb copy is restricted to in-frame clones and leaves out a portion. Of approximately 300,000 clones listed, about 93% were seen once; the top ten hold nearly 7%. Sequenced input: peripheral blood. The receptors come from a woman aged 25 to 39 with COVID-19, enrolled during active disease. Both conserved end residues are part of each CDR3. The D gene is left open where the match is weak. Clone size, where shown, is once, few, many, or a class for clones that have expanded.

d_call	j_call	clone_size	v_call	cdr3_nt	cdr3_aa
.	TRBJ2-7	.	TRBV13	TGTGCCAGCAGCGACCGGACTCGTTGGGGCGAGCAGTACTTC	CASSDRTRWGEQYF
.	TRBJ1-1	.	TRBV12-3/TRBV12-4	TGTGCCAGCACCCCCGGTTGGAAGGGGGAAGCTTTCTTT	CASTPGWKGEAFF
TRBD2	TRBJ2-5	.	TRBV27	TGTGCCAGCAGTGGGGGACTAGCGGGAGCTGTAGAGACCCAGTACTTC	CASSGGLAGAVETQYF
.	TRBJ2-2	.	TRBV30	TGTGCCTGGAGTAACAGGGCCACCGGGGAGCTGTTTTTT	CAWSNRATGELFF
TRBD1	TRBJ2-7	.	TRBV9	TGTGCCAGCAGTTCCGGACAGGCGACCTACGAGCAGTACTTC	CASSSGQATYEQYF
.	TRBJ1-6	.	TRBV19	TGTGCCAGTAGTATCTTGACAGCCTCCTATAATTCACCCCTCCACTTT	CASSILTASYNSPLHF
.	TRBJ1-5	few	TRBV6-1	TGTGCCAGCAGTGAAGCAGTGGTCAGGGGCTGGAGCAATCAGCCCCAGCATTTT	CASSEAVVRGWSNQPQHF
TRBD1	TRBJ1-1	.	TRBV5-6	TGTGCCAGCAGCCCCCTAGACAGGGTTGGGACTGAAGCTTTCTTT	CASSPLDRVGTEAFF
.	TRBJ1-1	.	TRBV3-1/TRBV3-2	TGTGCCAGCAGCTTCGGACACTCACCAGAAGCTTTCTTT	CASSFGHSPEAFF
.	TRBJ2-2	.	TRBV9	TGTGCCAGCAGCGGTAGCGGAGTCACCGGGGAGCTGTTTTTT	CASSGSGVTGELFF
.	TRBJ2-1	.	TRBV19	TGTGCCAGTAGTAATAGTCATGAGCAGTTCTTC	CASSNSHEQFF
TRBD1	TRBJ2-1	.	TRBV6-1	TGTGCCAGCAGTGAGACAGGGGGGATTAGTGAGCAGTTCTTC	CASSETGGISEQFF
TRBD1	TRBJ2-7	.	TRBV29-1	TGCAGCGTCGAAGGGACAGGGGGACTTTACGAGCAGTACTTC	CSVEGTGGLYEQYF
.	TRBJ2-1	.	TRBV5-4	TGTGCCAGCAGCTTTGGGGGGAGTAAATCCTACAATGAGCAGTTCTTC	CASSFGGSKSYNEQFF
.	TRBJ1-3	.	TRBV11-2	TGTGCCAGCAGCCTGGGGAGCTCTGGAAACACCATATATTTT	CASSLGSSGNTIYF
TRBD2	TRBJ2-7	.	TRBV11-2	TGTGCCAGCAGCTTGACCGGGACTAACTCCTACGAGCAGTACTTC	CASSLTGTNSYEQYF
.	TRBJ2-7	once	TRBV18	TGTGCCAGCTCACCCCCGGGTTACGAGCAGTACTTC	CASSPPGYEQYF
TRBD1	TRBJ2-7	many	TRBV6-1	TGTGCCAGCAGTGAAAGGACAGGGGGCTCCTACGAGCAGTACTTC	CASSERTGGSYEQYF
TRBD2	TRBJ2-7	.	TRBV20-1	TGCAGTGCTAGTCACCGGACTAGCGGCTACGAGCAGTACTTC	CSASHRTSGYEQYF
TRBD1	TRBJ1-4	.	TRBV6-5	TGTGCCAGCAGACAGGGGCGTGAAAAACTGTTTTTT	CASRQGREKLFF
TRBD2	TRBJ2-1	once	TRBV7-9	TGTGCCAGCAGCTTTTTTCCGGGAGGGCCTCCCAATGAGCAGTTCTTC	CASSFFPGGPPNEQFF
.	TRBJ2-5	once	TRBV19	TGTGCCAGTAGTATGAGGACTATGGGAGAGACCCAGTACTTC	CASSMRTMGETQYF
.	TRBJ1-4	.	TRBV12-5	TGCAAGGGGGGGACTCTAGGTGAAAAACTGTTTTTT	CKGGTLGEKLFF
.	TRBJ2-3	.	TRBV5-1	TGCGCCAGCAGCTTGGCGGGAAGCACAGATACGCAGTATTTT	CASSLAGSTDTQYF
.	TRBJ2-7	many	TRBV3-1/TRBV3-2	TGTGCCAGCAGCCAAGACAGTTTCTCCTACGAGCAGTACTTC	CASSQDSFSYEQYF
TRBD2	TRBJ2-1	once	TRBV5-1	TGCGCCAGCAGCCCCAGACTAGCGGGAGGCTCCTACAATGAGCAGTTCTTC	CASSPRLAGGSYNEQFF
.	TRBJ2-3	once	TRBV7-2	TGTGCCAGCAGCCCCGGTTTCAGCACAGATACGCAGTATTTT	CASSPGFSTDTQYF
TRBD2	TRBJ2-3	.	TRBV5-1	TGCGCCAGCAGACAATCTAGCGGGAGGGCCTCTATGCGAGCAGATACGCAGTATTTT	CASRQSSGRASMRADTQYF
.	TRBJ2-7	.	TRBV6-4	TGTGCCAGCAGTGACTCGAGGGAGACTAAAACCTACGAGCAGTACTTC	CASSDSRETKTYEQYF
TRBD1	TRBJ2-3	once	TRBV4-3	TGCGCCAGCAGCCAACTACAACAGGGGGACACAGATACGCAGTATTTT	CASSQLQQGDTDTQYF
.	TRBJ1-1	.	TRBV7-9	TGTGCCAGCAGCCCGAGAAGCACTGAAGCTTTCTTT	CASSPRSTEAFF
.	TRBJ2-7	few	TRBV10-3	TGTGCCATCAGTGAGACAGAAACCTACGAGCAGTACTTC	CAISETETYEQYF
TRBD2	TRBJ2-7	once	TRBV19	TGTGCCAGTAGTAGACTAGCGGGAGGCTACGAGCAGTACTTC	CASSRLAGGYEQYF
.	TRBJ2-3	.	TRBV24-1	TGTGCCACCAGTGATTATCGGTCTCCCGGCACAGATACGCAGTATTTT	CATSDYRSPGTDTQYF
.	TRBJ2-2	.	TRBV11-2	TGTGCCAGCAGCCGGAACACCGGGGAGCTGTTTTTT	CASSRNTGELFF
TRBD1	TRBJ2-3	.	TRBV12-5	TGTGCTAGTGGTTCCGGACAGGGGGATACGCAGTATTTT	CASGSGQGDTQYF
.	TRBJ2-1	.	TRBV5-1	TGCGCCAGCAGCTTGGAGGCGGAGGACAATGAGCAGTTCTTC	CASSLEAEDNEQFF
.	TRBJ1-3	few	TRBV15	TGTGCCACCAGCAGAGACCTCACCATATATTTT	CATSRDLTIYF
TRBD1	TRBJ2-2	.	TRBV7-6	TGTGCCAGCGGGCAGGGCGGGACAGGATACACCGGGGAGCTGTTTTTT	CASGQGGTGYTGELFF
TRBD1	TRBJ1-4	once	TRBV6-5	TGTGCCAGCAGAGCGACAGGGATTGGAGAAAAACTGTTTTTT	CASRATGIGEKLFF
TRBD2	TRBJ2-1	.	TRBV24-1	TGTGCCACCAGTGATTTGGCGGGAGGGCACGACAATGAGCAGTTCTTC	CATSDLAGGHDNEQFF
TRBD2	TRBJ2-7	.	TRBV5-4	TGTGCCAGCAGCCCCCGTTTAGCGGGAGGCGAGCAGTACTTC	CASSPRLAGGEQYF
TRBD1	TRBJ1-3	.	TRBV9	TGTGCCAGCAGCGGAACAGGGGGCTCTGGAAACACCATATATTTT	CASSGTGGSGNTIYF
.	TRBJ1-6	once	TRBV2	TGTGCCAGCAGTGCGCGGGTAACCAATAATTCACCCCTCCACTTT	CASSARVTNNSPLHF
TRBD2	TRBJ2-7	.	TRBV18	TGTGCCAGCTCCTCAACACTAGCGGGAAGCTCCTACGAGCAGTACTTC	CASSSTLAGSSYEQYF
TRBD2	TRBJ2-5	.	TRBV7-3	TGTGCCAGCAGCCGCGGGGGTCAAGAGACCCAGTACTTC	CASSRGGQETQYF
.	TRBJ1-2	.	TRBV18	TGTGCCAGCTCACCATGGGGGCCTGTAGAGGGCTACACCTTC	CASSPWGPVEGYTF